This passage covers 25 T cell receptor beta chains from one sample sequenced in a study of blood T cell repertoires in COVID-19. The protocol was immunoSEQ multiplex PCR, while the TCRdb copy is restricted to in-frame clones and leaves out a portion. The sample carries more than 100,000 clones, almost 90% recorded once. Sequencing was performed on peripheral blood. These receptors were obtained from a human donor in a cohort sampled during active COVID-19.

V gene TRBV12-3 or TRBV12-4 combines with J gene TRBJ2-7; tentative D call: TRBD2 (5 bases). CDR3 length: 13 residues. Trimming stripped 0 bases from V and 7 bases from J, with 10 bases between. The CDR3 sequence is CASSLAGVGEQYF. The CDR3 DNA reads TGTGCCAGCAGTTTAGCGGGAGTAGGAGAGCAGTACTTC.

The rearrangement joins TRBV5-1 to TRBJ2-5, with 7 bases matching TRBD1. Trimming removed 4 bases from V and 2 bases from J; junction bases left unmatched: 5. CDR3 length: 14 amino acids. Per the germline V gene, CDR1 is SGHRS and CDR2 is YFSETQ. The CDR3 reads CASSLGTVQETQYF. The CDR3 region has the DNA TGCGCCAGCAGCCTGGGGACAGTTCAAGAGACCCAGTACTTC. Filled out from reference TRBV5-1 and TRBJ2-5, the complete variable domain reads KAGVTQTPRYLIKTRGQQVTLSCSPISGHRSVSWYQQTPGQGLQFLFEYFSETQRNKGNFPGRFSGRQFSNSRSEMNVSTLELGDSALYLCASSLGTVQETQYFGPGTRLLVL.

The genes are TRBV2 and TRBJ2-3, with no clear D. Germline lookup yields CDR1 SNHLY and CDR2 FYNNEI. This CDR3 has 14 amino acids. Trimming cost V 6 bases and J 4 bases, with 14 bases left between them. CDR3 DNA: TGTGCCAGCAGGGAGCTAGTGTTGTCAGATACGCAGTATTTT. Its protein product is CASRELVLSDTQYF.

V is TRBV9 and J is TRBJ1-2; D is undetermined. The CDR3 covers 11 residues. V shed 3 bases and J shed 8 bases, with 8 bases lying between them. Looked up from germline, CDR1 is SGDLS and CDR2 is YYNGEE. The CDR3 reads CASSAAIGYTF. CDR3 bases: TGTGCCAGCAGCGCCGCGATCGGCTACACCTTC.

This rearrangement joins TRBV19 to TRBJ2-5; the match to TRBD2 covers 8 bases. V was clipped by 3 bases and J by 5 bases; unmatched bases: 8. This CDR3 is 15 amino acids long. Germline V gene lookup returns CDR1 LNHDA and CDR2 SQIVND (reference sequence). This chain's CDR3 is CASSILVAGWETQYF. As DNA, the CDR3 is TGTGCCAGTAGTATTCTTGTAGCGGGGTGGGAGACCCAGTACTTC. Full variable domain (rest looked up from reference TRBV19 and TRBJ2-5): DGGITQSPKYLFRKEGQNVTLSCEQNLNHDAMYWYRQDPGQGLRLIYYSQIVNDFQKGDIAEGYSVSREKKESFPLTVTSAQKNPTAFYLCASSILVAGWETQYFGPGTRLLVL.

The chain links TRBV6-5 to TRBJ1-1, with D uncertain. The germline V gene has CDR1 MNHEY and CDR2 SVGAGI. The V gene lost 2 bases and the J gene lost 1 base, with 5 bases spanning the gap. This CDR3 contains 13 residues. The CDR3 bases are TGTGCCAGCAGTTACCAGGAGAACACTGAAGCTTTCTTT. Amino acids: CASSYQENTEAFF.

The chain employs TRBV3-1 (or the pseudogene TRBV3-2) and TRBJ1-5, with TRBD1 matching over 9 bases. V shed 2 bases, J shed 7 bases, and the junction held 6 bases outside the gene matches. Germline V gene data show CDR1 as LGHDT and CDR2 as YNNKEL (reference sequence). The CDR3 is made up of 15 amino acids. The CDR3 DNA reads TGTGCCAGCAGCCAAACTGGACAGGGGACCCAGCCCCAGCATTTT. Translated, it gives CASSQTGQGTQPQHF.

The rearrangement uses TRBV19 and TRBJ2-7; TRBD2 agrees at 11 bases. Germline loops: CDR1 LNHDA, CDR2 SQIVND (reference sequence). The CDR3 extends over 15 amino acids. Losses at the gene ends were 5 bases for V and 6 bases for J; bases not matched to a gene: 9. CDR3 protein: CASSPISGRAVEQYF. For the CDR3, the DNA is TGTGCCAGTAGTCCAATTAGCGGGAGGGCCGTCGAGCAGTACTTC.

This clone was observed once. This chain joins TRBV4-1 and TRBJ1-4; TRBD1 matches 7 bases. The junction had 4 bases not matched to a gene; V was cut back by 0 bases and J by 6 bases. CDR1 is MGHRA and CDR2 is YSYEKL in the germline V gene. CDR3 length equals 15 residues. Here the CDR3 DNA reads TGCGCCAGCAGCCAAGATGAGGGGGCTGATGAAAAACTGTTTTTT. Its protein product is CASSQDEGADEKLFF.

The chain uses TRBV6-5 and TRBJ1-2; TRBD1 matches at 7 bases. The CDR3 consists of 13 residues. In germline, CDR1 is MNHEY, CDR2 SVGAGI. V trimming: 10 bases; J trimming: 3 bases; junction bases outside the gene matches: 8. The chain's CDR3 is CATPRGFDYGYTF. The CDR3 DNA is TGTGCCACCCCCAGGGGGTTCGACTATGGCTACACCTTC.

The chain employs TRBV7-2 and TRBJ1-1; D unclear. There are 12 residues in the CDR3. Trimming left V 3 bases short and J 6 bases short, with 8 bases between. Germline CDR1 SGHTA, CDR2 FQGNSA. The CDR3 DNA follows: TGTGCCAGCAGCTTCGACACTCCTGAAGCTTTCTTT. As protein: CASSFDTPEAFF.

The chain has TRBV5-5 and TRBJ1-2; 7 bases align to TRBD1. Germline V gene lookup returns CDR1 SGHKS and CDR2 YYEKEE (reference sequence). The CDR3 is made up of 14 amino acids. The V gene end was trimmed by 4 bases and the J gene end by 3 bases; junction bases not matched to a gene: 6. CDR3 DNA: TGTGCCAGCAGCCGAGGGGACAGCTACTATGGCTACACCTTC. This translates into CASSRGDSYYGYTF. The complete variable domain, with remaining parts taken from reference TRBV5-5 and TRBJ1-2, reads DAGVTQSPTHLIKTRGQQVTLRCSPISGHKSVSWYQQVLGQGPQFIFQYYEKEERGRGNFPDRFSARQFPNYSSELNVNALLLGDSALYLCASSRGDSYYGYTFGSGTRLTVV.

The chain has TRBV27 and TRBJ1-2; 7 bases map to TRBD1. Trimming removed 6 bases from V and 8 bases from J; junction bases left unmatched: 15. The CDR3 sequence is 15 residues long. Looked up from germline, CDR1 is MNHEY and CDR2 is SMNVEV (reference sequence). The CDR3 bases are TGTGCCAGCAGCCCCAGGGGGGAAGGGATACGGGGCTACACCTTC. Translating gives CASSPRGEGIRGYTF.

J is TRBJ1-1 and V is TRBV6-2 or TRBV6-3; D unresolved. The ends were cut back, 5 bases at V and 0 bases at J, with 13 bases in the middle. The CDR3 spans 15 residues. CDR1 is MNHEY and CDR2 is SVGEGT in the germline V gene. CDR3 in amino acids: CASSLWGALNTEAFF. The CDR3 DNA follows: TGTGCCAGCAGTCTCTGGGGAGCGTTGAACACTGAAGCTTTCTTT.

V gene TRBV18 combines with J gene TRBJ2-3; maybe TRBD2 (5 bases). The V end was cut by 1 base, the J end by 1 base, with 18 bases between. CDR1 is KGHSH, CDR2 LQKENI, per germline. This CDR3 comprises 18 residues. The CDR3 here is CASSPRNGIRPGTDTQYF. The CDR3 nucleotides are TGTGCCAGCTCACCACGGAACGGGATACGTCCCGGCACAGATACGCAGTATTTT.

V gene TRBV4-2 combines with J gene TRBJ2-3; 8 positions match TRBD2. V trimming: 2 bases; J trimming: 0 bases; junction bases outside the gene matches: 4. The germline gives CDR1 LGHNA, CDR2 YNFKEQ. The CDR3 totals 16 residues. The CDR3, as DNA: TGTGCCAGCAGCCAACAGCGGGAGAAAAGCACAGATACGCAGTATTTT. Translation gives CASSQQREKSTDTQYF.

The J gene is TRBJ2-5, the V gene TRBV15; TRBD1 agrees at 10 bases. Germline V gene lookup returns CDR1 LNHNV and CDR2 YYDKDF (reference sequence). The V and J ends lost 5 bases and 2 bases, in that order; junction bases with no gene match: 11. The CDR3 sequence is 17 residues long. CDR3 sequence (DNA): TGTGCCACCAGCCCGTTTACCGGGACAGGGGTTCAAGAGACCCAGTACTTC. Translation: CATSPFTGTGVQETQYF.

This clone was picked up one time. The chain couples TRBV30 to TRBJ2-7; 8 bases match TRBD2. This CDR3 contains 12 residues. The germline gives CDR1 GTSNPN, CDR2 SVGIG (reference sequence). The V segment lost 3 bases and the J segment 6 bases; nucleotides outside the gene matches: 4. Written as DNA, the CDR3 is TGTGCCTGGAGCCCCCGGGGGGGCGAGCAGTACTTC. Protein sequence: CAWSPRGGEQYF.

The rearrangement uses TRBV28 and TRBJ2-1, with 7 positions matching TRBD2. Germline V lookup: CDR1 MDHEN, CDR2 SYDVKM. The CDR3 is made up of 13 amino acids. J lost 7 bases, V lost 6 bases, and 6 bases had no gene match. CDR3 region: CASRTGEGNEQFF. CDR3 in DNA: TGTGCCAGCAGGACGGGGGAGGGGAATGAGCAGTTCTTC.

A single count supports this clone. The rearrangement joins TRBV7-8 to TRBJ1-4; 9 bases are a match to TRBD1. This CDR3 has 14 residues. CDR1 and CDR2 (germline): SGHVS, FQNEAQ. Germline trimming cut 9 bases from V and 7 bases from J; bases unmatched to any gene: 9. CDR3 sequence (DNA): TGTGCCAGTCTGCCCGGGGACAGGGCTGAAAAACTGTTTTTT. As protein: CASLPGDRAEKLFF.

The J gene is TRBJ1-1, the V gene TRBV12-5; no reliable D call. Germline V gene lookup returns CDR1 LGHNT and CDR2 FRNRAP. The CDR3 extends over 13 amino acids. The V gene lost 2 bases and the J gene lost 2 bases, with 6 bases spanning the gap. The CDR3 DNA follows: TGTGCTAGTGGTTTGCCCTCCAACACTGAAGCTTTCTTT. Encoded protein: CASGLPSNTEAFF.

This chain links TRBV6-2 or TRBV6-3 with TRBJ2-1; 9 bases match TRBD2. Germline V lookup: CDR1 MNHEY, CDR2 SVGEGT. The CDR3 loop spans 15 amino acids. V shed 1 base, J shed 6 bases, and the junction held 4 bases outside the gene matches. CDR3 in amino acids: CASSYLAGGSNEQFF. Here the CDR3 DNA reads TGTGCCAGCAGTTACTTGGCGGGGGGGTCCAATGAGCAGTTCTTC.

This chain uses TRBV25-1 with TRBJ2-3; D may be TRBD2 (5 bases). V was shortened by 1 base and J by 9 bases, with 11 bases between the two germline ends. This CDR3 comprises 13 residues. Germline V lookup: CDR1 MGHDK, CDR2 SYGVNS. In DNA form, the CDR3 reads TGTGCCAGCAGTGAATGGAAAGGAGGCACGCAGTATTTT. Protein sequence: CASSEWKGGTQYF.

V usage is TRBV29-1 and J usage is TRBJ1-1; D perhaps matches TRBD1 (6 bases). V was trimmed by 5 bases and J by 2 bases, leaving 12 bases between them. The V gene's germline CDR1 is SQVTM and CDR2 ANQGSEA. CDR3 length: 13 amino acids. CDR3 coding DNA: TGCAGCGTTATGTTAGGGGGAAACACTGAAGCTTTCTTT. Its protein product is CSVMLGGNTEAFF.

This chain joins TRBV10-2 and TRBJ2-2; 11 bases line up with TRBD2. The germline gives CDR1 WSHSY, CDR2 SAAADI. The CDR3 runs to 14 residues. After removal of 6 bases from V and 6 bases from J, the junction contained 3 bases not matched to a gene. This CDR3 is CASRVAGGAGELFF. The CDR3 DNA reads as TGCGCCAGCAGGGTAGCGGGGGGGGCCGGGGAGCTGTTTTTT.